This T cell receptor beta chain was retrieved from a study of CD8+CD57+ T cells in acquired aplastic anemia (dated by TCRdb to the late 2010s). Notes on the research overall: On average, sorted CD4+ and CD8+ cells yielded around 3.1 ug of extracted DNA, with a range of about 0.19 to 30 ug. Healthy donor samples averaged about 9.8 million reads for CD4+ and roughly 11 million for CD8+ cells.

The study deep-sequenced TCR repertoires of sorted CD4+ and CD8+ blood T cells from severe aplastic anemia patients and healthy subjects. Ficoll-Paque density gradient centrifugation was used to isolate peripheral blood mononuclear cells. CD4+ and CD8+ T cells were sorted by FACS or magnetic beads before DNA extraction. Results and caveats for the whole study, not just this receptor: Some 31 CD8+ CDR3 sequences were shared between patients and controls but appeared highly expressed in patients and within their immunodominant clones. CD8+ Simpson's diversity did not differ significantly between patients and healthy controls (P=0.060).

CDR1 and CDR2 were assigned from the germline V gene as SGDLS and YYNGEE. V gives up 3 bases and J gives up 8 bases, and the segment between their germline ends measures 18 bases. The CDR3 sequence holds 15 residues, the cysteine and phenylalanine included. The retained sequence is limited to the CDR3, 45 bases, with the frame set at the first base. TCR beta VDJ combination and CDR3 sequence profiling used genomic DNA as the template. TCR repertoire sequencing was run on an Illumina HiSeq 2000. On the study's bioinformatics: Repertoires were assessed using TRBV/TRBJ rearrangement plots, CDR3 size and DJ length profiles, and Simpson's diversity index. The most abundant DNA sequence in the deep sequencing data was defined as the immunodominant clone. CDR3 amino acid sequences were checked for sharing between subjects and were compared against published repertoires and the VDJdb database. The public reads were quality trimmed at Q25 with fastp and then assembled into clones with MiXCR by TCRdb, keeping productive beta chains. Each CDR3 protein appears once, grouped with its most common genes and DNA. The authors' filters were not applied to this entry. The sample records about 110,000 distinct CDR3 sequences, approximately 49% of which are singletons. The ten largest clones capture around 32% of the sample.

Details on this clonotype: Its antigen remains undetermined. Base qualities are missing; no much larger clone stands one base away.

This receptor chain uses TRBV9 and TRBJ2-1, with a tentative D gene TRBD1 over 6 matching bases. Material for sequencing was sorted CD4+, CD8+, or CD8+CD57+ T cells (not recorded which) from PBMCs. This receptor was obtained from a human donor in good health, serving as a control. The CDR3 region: CASSAQGLLEDEQFF. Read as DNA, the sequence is TGTGCCAGCAGCGCCCAGGGGCTTTTGGAAGATGAGCAGTTCTTC.